The 10 T cell receptor beta chains in this list originate from one sample, sequenced in a study of beta chain features in type 1 diabetes. The whole isolated RNA underwent reverse transcription, so sequencing captured expressed TCRB transcripts. Generated by immunoSEQ multiplex PCR, the TCRdb table keeps only in-frame clones and is missing some. The sample lists under 300,000 clones, 27% seen once, with 3.5% to 4% in the top ten. Specimen: central memory CD4+ T cells from blood. The receptors stem from a man between 25 and 39 years old in good health.

The gene calls are TRBV7-9 and TRBJ2-5; 10 bases are shared with TRBD1. This CDR3 region has 16 residues. Trimming removed 8 bases from V and 4 bases from J; junction bases left unmatched: 13. Germline V gives CDR1 SEHNR, CDR2 FQNEAQ (reference sequence). This chain's CDR3 is CASFQRQGAGGETQYF. The DNA of the CDR3 is TGTGCCAGCTTCCAACGACAGGGGGCCGGTGGAGAGACCCAGTACTTC.

This chain joins TRBV18 and TRBJ2-2, with 7 positions matching TRBD1. The CDR3 sequence is 16 residues long. The V and J ends lost 3 bases and 3 bases, in that order; junction bases with no gene match: 7. The germline CDR1 and CDR2 sequences are KGHSH and LQKENI. The CDR3 DNA sequence: TGTGCCAGCTCACCGGCTACAGGGGTCGACACCGGGGAGCTGTTTTTT. It yields the protein CASSPATGVDTGELFF.

This clone has just a few counts. V usage is TRBV18 and J usage is TRBJ1-2; D is uncertain. The CDR3 has 14 residues. Trimming removed 3 bases at V and 4 bases at J, with 12 bases between. Germline assignment: CDR1 KGHSH and CDR2 LQKENI. In DNA, the CDR3 is TGTGCCAGCTCACCGAGGGAGAACTCCTATGGCTACACCTTC. Translation gives CASSPRENSYGYTF.

In this sample, this clone turned up a few times. This chain uses TRBV2 with TRBJ2-1; 7 bases line up with TRBD1. The CDR3 is made up of 15 amino acids. From germline, CDR1 is SNHLY and CDR2 FYNNEI. V lost 0 bases and J lost 9; bases outside the gene matches: 8. In DNA form, the CDR3 reads TGTGCCAGCAGTGAAGCCCCAGGGGGAGCAGGTGAGCAGTTCTTC. Protein product: CASSEAPGGAGEQFF.

This clone was seen a handful of times. This rearrangement joins TRBV30 to TRBJ2-7; 7 nucleotides match TRBD1. Germline trimming cut 6 bases from V and 2 bases from J; bases unmatched to any gene: 7. The CDR3 is 13 amino acids. Germline V gene lookup returns CDR1 GTSNPN and CDR2 SVGIG (reference sequence). CDR3: CACSRQGPYEQYF. As DNA, the CDR3 is TGTGCCTGTAGCAGACAGGGCCCCTACGAGCAGTACTTC.

The chain links TRBV6-5 to TRBJ2-5; D is undetermined. Trimming cost V 10 bases and J 5 bases, with 8 bases left between them. Germline V CDR1 and CDR2: MNHEY, SVGAGI. The CDR3 is made up of 10 amino acids. The CDR3 DNA reads TGTGCCACGTACAAGGAGACCCAGTACTTC. Translating gives CATYKETQYF.

The chain combines TRBV5-1 with TRBJ2-1; D possibly corresponds to TRBD2 (5 bases). Germline V lookup: CDR1 SGHRS, CDR2 YFSETQ. The CDR3 runs to 13 residues. The ends were cut back, 4 bases at V and 7 bases at J, with 12 bases in the middle. CDR3 protein: CASSPNLANEQFF. The CDR3 region has the DNA TGCGCCAGCAGCCCTAATCTAGCTAATGAGCAGTTCTTC.

The chain has TRBV28 and TRBJ2-2; maybe TRBD2 (6 bases). The CDR3 is made up of 13 amino acids. Germline CDR1 MDHEN, CDR2 SYDVKM. V lost 8 bases and J 4 bases, leaving 11 bases between the germline ends. CDR3 in amino acids: CASGTASTGELFF. Here the CDR3 DNA reads TGTGCCAGCGGGACTGCCAGCACCGGGGAGCTGTTTTTT.

This clone came up a few times. The chain employs TRBV11-2 and TRBJ2-1; 7 positions agree with TRBD2. Trimming cost V 1 base and J 4 bases; bases outside gene matches: 7. The CDR3 runs to 16 residues. The germline V gene has CDR1 SGHAT and CDR2 FQNNGV. The CDR3 is CASSLVRGSLYNEQFF. CDR3 bases: TGTGCCAGCAGCTTAGTTCGCGGGAGCTTGTACAATGAGCAGTTCTTC. The full variable domain, rest sourced from reference TRBV11-2 and TRBJ2-1, is EAGVAQSPRYKIIEKRQSVAFWCNPISGHATLYWYQQILGQGPKLLIQFQNNGVVDDSQLPKDRFSAERLKGVDSTLKIQPAKLEDSAVYLCASSLVRGSLYNEQFFGPGTRLTVL.

Worth noting for this clone: At one end the junction does not follow the germline gene, possibly because of a read error. The chain employs TRBV10-3 and TRBJ1-5, with D possibly matching TRBD1 (5 bases). Germline loops: CDR1 ENHRY, CDR2 SYGVKD. The CDR3 totals 13 residues. CDR3 sequence (DNA): TGTACCATCAGTGTGGGGGATAATCAGCCCCAGCATTTT. Protein: CTISVGDNQPQHF.